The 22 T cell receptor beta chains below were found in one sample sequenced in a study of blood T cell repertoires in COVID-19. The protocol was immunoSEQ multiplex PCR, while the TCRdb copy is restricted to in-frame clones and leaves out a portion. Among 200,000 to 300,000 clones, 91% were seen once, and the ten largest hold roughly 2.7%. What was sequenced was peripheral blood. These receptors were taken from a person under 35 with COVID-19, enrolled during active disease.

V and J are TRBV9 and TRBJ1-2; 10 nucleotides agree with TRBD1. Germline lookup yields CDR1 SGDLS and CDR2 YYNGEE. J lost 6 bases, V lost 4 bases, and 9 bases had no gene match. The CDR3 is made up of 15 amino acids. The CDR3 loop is CASSTSRDRGDGYTF. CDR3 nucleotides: TGTGCCAGCAGCACCAGCCGGGACAGGGGTGATGGCTACACCTTC.

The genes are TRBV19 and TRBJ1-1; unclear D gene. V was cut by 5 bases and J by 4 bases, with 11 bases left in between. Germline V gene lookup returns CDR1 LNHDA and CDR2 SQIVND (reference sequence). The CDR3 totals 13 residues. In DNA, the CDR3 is TGTGCCAGTAGTTGGGTCGGGTTCACTGAAGCTTTCTTT. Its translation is CASSWVGFTEAFF.

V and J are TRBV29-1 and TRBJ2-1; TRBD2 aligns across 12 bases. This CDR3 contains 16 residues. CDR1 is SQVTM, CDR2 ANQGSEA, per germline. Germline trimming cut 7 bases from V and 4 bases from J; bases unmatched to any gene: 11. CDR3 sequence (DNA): TGCAGCGGATGGCCTAGCGGGAGGGCTGGGTACAATGAGCAGTTCTTC. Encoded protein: CSGWPSGRAGYNEQFF.

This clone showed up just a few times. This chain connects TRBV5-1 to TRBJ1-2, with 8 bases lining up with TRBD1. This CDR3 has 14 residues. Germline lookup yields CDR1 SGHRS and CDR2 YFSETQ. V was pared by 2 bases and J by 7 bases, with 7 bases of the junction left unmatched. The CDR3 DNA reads TGCGCCAGCAGCTTTCAGCCGGGGACAGGTGGCTACACCTTC. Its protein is CASSFQPGTGGYTF.

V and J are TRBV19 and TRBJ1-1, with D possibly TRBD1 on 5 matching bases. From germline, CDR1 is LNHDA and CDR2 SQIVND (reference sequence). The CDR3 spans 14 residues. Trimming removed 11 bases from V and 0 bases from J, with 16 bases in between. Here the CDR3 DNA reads TGTGCCGCGGGGGGTGGGTTTCTGAACACTGAAGCTTTCTTT. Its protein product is CAAGGGFLNTEAFF.

For the CDR3, the DNA is TGTGCCAGCAAGGAGACAGGGGCTCATCAGCCCCAGCATTTT. Amino acid sequence: CASKETGAHQPQHF. The chain joins TRBV27 to TRBJ1-5; TRBD1 agrees at 8 bases. V was pared by 7 bases and J by 5 bases, with 7 bases of the junction left unmatched. Germline CDR1 MNHEY, CDR2 SMNVEV (reference sequence). The CDR3 contains 14 residues.

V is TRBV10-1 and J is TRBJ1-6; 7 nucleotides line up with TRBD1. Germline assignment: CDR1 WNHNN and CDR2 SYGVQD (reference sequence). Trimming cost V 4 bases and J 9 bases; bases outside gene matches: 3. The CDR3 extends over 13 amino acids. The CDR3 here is CASSVDRSSPLHF. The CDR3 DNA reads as TGCGCCAGCAGTGTGGACAGGAGTTCACCCCTCCACTTT.

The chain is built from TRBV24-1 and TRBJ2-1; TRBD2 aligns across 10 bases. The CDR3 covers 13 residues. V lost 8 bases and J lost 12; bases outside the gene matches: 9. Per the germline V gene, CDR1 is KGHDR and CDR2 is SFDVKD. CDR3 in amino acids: CATTRSSGSRQFF. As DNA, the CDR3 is TGTGCCACCACCAGATCTAGCGGGAGTCGGCAGTTCTTC.

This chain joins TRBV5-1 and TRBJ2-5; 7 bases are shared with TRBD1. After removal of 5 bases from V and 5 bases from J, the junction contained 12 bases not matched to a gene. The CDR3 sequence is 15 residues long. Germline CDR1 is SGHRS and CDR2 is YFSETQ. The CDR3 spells CASSSGTVLVETQYF. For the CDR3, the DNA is TGCGCCAGCAGTTCGGGGACAGTACTTGTTGAGACCCAGTACTTC.

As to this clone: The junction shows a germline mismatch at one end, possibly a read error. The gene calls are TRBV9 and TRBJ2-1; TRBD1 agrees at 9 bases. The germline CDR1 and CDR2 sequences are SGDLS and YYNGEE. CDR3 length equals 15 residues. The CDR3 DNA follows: TGTGCCAGCAGCGCACCCCGGGACAGGGACAACGAGCAGTTCTTC. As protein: CASSAPRDRDNEQFF.

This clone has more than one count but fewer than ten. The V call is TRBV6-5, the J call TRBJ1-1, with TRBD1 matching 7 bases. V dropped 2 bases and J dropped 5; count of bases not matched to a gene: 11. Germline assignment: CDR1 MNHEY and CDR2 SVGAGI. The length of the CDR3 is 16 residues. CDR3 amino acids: CASSYALTGSGTEAFF. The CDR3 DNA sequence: TGTGCCAGCAGTTACGCGCTGACAGGGAGCGGGACTGAAGCTTTCTTT.

CDR3: CASSSGFEAFF. CDR3 DNA sequence: TGCGCCAGCAGCTCCGGTTTTGAAGCTTTCTTT. The V gene is TRBV5-1, the J gene TRBJ1-1; D gene unclear. Trimming left V 3 bases short and J 7 bases short, with 7 bases between. Germline values: CDR1 SGHRS, CDR2 YFSETQ. The CDR3 covers 11 residues.

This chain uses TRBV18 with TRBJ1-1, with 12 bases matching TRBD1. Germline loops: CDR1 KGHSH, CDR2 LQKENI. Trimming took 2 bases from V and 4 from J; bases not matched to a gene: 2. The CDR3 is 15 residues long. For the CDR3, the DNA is TGTGCCAGCTCACCAGGGACAGGGGGCCGCACTGAAGCTTTCTTT. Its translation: CASSPGTGGRTEAFF.

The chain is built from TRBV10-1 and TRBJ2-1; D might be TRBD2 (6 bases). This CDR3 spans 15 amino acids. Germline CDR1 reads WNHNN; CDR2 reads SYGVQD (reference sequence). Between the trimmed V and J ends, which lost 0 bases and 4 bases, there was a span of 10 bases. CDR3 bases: TGCGCCAGCAGTGAGTCGGGGGACTGGTACAATGAGCAGTTCTTC. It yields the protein CASSESGDWYNEQFF.

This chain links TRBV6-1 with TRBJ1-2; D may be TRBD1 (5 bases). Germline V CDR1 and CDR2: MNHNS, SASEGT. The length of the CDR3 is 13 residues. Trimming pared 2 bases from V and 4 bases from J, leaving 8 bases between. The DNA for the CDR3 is TGTGCCAGCAGTGAACTGACAGCCTATGGCTACACCTTC. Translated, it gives CASSELTAYGYTF.

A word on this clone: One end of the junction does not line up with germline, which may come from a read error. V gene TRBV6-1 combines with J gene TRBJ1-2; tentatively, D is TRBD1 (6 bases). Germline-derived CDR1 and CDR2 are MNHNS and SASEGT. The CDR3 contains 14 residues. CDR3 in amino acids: CASSQAGVNYGYTF. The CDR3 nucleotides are TGTGCCAGCAGTCAAGCAGGGGTTAACTATGGCTACACCTTC.

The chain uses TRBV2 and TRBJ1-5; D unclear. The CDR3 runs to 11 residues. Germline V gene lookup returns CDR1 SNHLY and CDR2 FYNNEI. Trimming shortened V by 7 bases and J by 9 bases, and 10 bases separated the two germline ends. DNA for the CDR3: TGTGCCAGCAACGTAGAGGGGCCCCAGCATTTT. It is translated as CASNVEGPQHF.

The CDR3 DNA follows: TGTGCCACCAGAGTCTTTTTTATAGCGGGACCCTTCTACGAGCAGTACTTC. Translated, it gives CATRVFFIAGPFYEQYF. V gene TRBV24-1 combines with J gene TRBJ2-7; TRBD2 matches 8 bases. There are 17 residues in the CDR3. Germline assignment: CDR1 KGHDR and CDR2 SFDVKD. Trimming removed 7 bases from V and 3 bases from J; junction bases left unmatched: 16.

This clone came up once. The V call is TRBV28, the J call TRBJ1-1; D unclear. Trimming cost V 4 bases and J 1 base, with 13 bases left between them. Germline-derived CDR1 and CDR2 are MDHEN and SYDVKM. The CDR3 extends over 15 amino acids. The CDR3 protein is CASSSRGGGNTEAFF. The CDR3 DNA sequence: TGTGCCAGCAGTTCCCGGGGAGGCGGGAACACTGAAGCTTTCTTT.

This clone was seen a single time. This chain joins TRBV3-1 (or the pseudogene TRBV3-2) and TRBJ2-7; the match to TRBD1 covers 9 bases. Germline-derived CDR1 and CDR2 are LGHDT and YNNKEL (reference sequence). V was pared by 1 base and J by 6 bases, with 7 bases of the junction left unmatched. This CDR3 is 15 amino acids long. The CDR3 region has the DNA TGTGCCAGCAGCCAAGCGCCCGGGACAGGGTTCGAGCAGTACTTC. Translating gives CASSQAPGTGFEQYF.

The CDR3 is CASSAQNGANYGYTF. For the CDR3, the DNA is TGTGCCAGCAGCGCCCAGAACGGGGCTAACTATGGCTACACCTTC. This chain links TRBV7-2 with TRBJ1-2; D is undetermined. Per the germline V gene, CDR1 is SGHTA and CDR2 is FQGNSA. The CDR3 is 15 residues long. V gave up 5 bases and J gave up 0 bases, with 13 bases separating them.

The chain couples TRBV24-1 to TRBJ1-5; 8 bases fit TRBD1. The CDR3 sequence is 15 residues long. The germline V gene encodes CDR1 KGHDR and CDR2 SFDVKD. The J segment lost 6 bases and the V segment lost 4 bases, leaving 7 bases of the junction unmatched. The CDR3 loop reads CATSDQTGAGQPQHF. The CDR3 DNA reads TGTGCCACCAGTGACCAGACAGGGGCGGGTCAGCCCCAGCATTTT.